One sample yielded the 4 T cell receptor beta chains listed below, sequenced in a study of Ad26.COV2.S vaccination and SARS-CoV-2 variants. Sequencing used immunoSEQ multiplex PCR; TCRdb keeps in-frame clones, though not all of them. The sample lists around 320,000 clones, roughly 80% seen once, with approximately 2% in the top ten. Sample treatment: roughly 20 received Ad26.COV2.S at low or high dose, single or two shots; about 5 received placebo; per-sample allocation not given. The investigators took samples on day 63 after the first vaccine or placebo injection. The sample in question was peripheral blood, obtained in a trial of Ad26.COV2.S vaccine versus placebo. The receptors were sampled from a person aged 18 to 65 who received the Ad26.COV2.S COVID-19 vaccine or a placebo.

The chain joins TRBV19 to TRBJ2-2, with a possible D match to TRBD2 (7 bases). Germline CDR1 reads LNHDA; CDR2 reads SQIVND (reference sequence). This CDR3 comprises 13 residues. Trimming pared 8 bases from V and 3 bases from J, leaving 10 bases between. The CDR3 loop is CASGGGYTGELFF. The CDR3 DNA sequence: TGTGCCAGTGGGGGGGGCTACACCGGGGAGCTGTTTTTT.

The rearrangement joins TRBV9 to TRBJ1-1, with D hard to call. The CDR3 is made up of 13 amino acids. Trimming took 0 bases from V and 1 from J, leaving 4 bases between them. Germline lookup yields CDR1 SGDLS and CDR2 YYNGEE. This CDR3 is CASSVGENTEAFF. DNA of the CDR3: TGTGCCAGCAGCGTAGGTGAGAACACTGAAGCTTTCTTT.

This clone was seen many times. Other DNA variants within this sample encode the same CDR3. The CDR3, as DNA: TGTGCCAGCAGCCAAGTCGGGAGTTCCTACGAGCAGTACTTC. Translation: CASSQVGSSYEQYF. V usage is TRBV3-1 (or the pseudogene TRBV3-2) and J usage is TRBJ2-7; TRBD2 might be the D (6 bases). V dropped 1 base and J dropped 1 base, with 8 bases sitting between them. The CDR3 extends over 14 amino acids. Germline CDR1 reads LGHDT; CDR2 reads YNNKEL (reference sequence).

V usage is TRBV6-1 and J usage is TRBJ1-2; D is possibly TRBD1 (5 bases). CDR3 length: 14 amino acids. V was pared by 3 bases and J by 6 bases, with 14 bases between. The germline V gene encodes CDR1 MNHNS and CDR2 SASEGT. As DNA, the CDR3 is TGTGCCAGCAGTGACCCGTACCAGGGAGATGGCTACACCTTC. This sequence encodes CASSDPYQGDGYTF.